The clone carrying this TCR beta chain is a singleton in its sample. Its antigen is unidentified. CDR3 size: 13 residues. Looked up from germline, CDR1 is SEHNR and CDR2 is FQNEAQ (reference sequence). Trimming took 5 bases from V and 8 from J; bases not matched to a gene: 5. The source of the sample is a study of memory CD4+ T cells and cytomegalovirus serostatus. Whole-study results and caveats: CD4+ memory repertoires contained about 40% of the roughly 160 reported CMV TCRbeta sequences. Suggested: most of the CMV-linked TCR signature lies in CD4+ memory cells.

TCRdb's table, derived via immunoSEQ multiplex PCR, lists solely in-frame clones and lacks some. The sample includes tens of thousands of clones, about 81% seen only once; the top ten take 0.4% to 0.5%. Single viable CD3+CD4+CD8-CD45RO+ cells were sorted as the memory CD4+ T cells. The sequencing input was memory CD4+ T cells from blood. The clonotype comes from an adult in good health and CMV-seronegative. V is TRBV7-9 and J is TRBJ1-2, with TRBD1 matching 10 bases. The CDR3 DNA follows: TGTGCCAGCAGCCAGAGGACAGGGGGAGGCTACACCTTC. As protein: CASSQRTGGGYTF.